This is a list of T cell receptor beta chains from one sample in a study of read filtering for tumor transcriptome and immune sequencing. Each CDR3 protein is one row after TCRdb ran MiXCR on the reads. The sample includes some 130,000 distinct CDR3 sequences, about 13% of them seen just once. What was sequenced was a population of CD138-negative cells sorted from bone marrow. The receptors originated from a donor at least 40 years old with multiple myeloma. CDR3s include the opening cysteine and the closing phenylalanine or tryptophan. A D gene is named only where the DNA matches it firmly. Where a row states a size, it is once, few, many or the class of an expanded clone; other rows omit it.

V: TRBV27; size: few; J: TRBJ1-5; D: TRBD1; DNA: TGTGTCAGCAGTCCTAGGGACAGGAGATATCAGCCCCAGCATTTT; CDR3: CVSSPRDRRYQPQHF
V: TRBV9; size: many; J: TRBJ2-7; D: TRBD1; DNA: TGTGCCAGCAGCGAGGAGGCTGGGACAGGGGGATCCGAGCAGTACTTC; CDR3: CASSEEAGTGGSEQYF
V: TRBV10-3; size: many; J: TRBJ2-1; D: NA; DNA: TGTGCCATCAGTGCGGGACTCTCGGATGAGCAGTTCTTC; CDR3: CAISAGLSDEQFF
V: TRBV7-2; size: many; J: TRBJ1-4; D: NA; DNA: TGTGCCAGCAGCCGGACAGCAACTAATGAAAAACTGTTTTTT; CDR3: CASSRTATNEKLFF
V: TRBV6-2/TRBV6-3; size: few; J: TRBJ2-5; D: NA; DNA: TGTGCCAGCAGCCGACTAGGGCAAGAGACCCAGTACTTC; CDR3: CASSRLGQETQYF
V: TRBV4-3; size: few; J: TRBJ2-7; D: NA; DNA: TGCGCCAGCAGCCAGAGGGCCCCCTCCAACGAGCAGTACTTC; CDR3: CASSQRAPSNEQYF
V: TRBV27; size: many; J: TRBJ2-1; D: NA; DNA: TGTGCCAGCAGTACCCATGACAGGTACAATGAGCAGTTCTTC; CDR3: CASSTHDRYNEQFF
V: TRBV6-5; size: NA; J: TRBJ2-7; D: NA; DNA: TGTGCCAGCAGTTATGCGTCGACAGGATCACCCTACGAGCAGTACTTC; CDR3: CASSYASTGSPYEQYF
V: TRBV30; size: NA; J: TRBJ1-5; D: NA; DNA: TGTGCCTGGAGCTCCGGGGGCTGGGAGAGAAATCAGCCCCAGCATTTT; CDR3: CAWSSGGWERNQPQHF
V: TRBV7-8; size: many; J: TRBJ1-1; D: TRBD1; DNA: TGTGCCAGCAGCGCTTATAGGACAGGGAGCACTGAAGCTTTCTTT; CDR3: CASSAYRTGSTEAFF
V: TRBV5-6; size: many; J: TRBJ2-3; D: TRBD2; DNA: TGTGCCAGCAGCCGCGGACTAGCAGGGCAGTATTTT; CDR3: CASSRGLAGQYF
V: TRBV27; size: many; J: TRBJ2-2; D: TRBD2; DNA: TGTGCCAGCAGTTTTTTGGTAGCGGGAGGGCCCGGGGAGCTGTTTTTT; CDR3: CASSFLVAGGPGELFF
V: TRBV5-1; size: few; J: TRBJ1-1; D: TRBD1; DNA: TGCGCCAGCAGGGGACAGGGGGAGAACACTGAAGCTTTCTTT; CDR3: CASRGQGENTEAFF
V: TRBV11-2; size: many; J: TRBJ2-3; D: NA; DNA: TGTGCCAGCAGCTTAGATTGGAGATCCAACACAGATACGCAGTATTTT; CDR3: CASSLDWRSNTDTQYF
V: TRBV7-9; size: many; J: TRBJ2-1; D: TRBD2; DNA: TGTGCCAGCAGCTTCATGCCGATAGCGGGAGGGTCGTACAATGAGCAGTTCTTC; CDR3: CASSFMPIAGGSYNEQFF
V: TRBV6-2/TRBV6-3; size: many; J: TRBJ2-1; D: TRBD2; DNA: TGTGCCAGCAGTTATGGGACTAGAGACTCCAATGAGCAGTTCTTC; CDR3: CASSYGTRDSNEQFF
V: TRBV20-1; size: NA; J: TRBJ1-3; D: TRBD1; DNA: TGCAGTGCTGCCCGAGGGACAGCGACCGTGGGAAACACCATATATTTT; CDR3: CSAARGTATVGNTIYF
V: TRBV7-3; size: NA; J: TRBJ2-1; D: TRBD1; DNA: TGTGCCAGCAGCTCCGGACAGGGGGCTCGTAATGAGCAGTTCTTC; CDR3: CASSSGQGARNEQFF
V: TRBV12-3/TRBV12-4; size: many; J: TRBJ2-1; D: TRBD1; DNA: TGTGCCAGCAGGGGACAGGTCCCCGGCAATGAGCAGTTCTTC; CDR3: CASRGQVPGNEQFF
V: TRBV7-2; size: few; J: TRBJ2-3; D: TRBD2; DNA: TGTGCCAGCAGCTTCCTTAGCGGGGGAAACACAGATACGCAGTATTTT; CDR3: CASSFLSGGNTDTQYF
V: TRBV29-1; size: NA; J: TRBJ2-7; D: TRBD1; DNA: TGCGGCGTAGTAGGGGACAGGGGAGTCGAGCAGTACTTC; CDR3: CGVVGDRGVEQYF
V: TRBV12-3/TRBV12-4; size: many; J: TRBJ2-5; D: TRBD2; DNA: TGTGCCAGCAGTCCCCTTAGCGGGAGGGCCGGTTCAGAGACCCAGTACTTC; CDR3: CASSPLSGRAGSETQYF
V: TRBV20-1; size: many; J: TRBJ2-3; D: TRBD2; DNA: TGCAGTGCTGATGGACTAGCGGGAGATACGCAGTATTTT; CDR3: CSADGLAGDTQYF
V: TRBV14; size: NA; J: TRBJ1-1; D: NA; DNA: TGTGCCAGCAGCCAAGAGGTAGGGATAGGCACTGAAGCTTTCTTT; CDR3: CASSQEVGIGTEAFF